These 12 T cell receptor beta chains share one sample of origin, sequenced in a study of blood T cell repertoires in COVID-19. The table came from immunoSEQ multiplex PCR; TCRdb's copy has only in-frame clones and leaves some out. The sample records roughly 250,000 clones, approximately 90% being singletons. Sequencing used peripheral blood. The origin of the receptors is a woman in her thirties or forties with acute or convalescent COVID-19.

The chain recombines TRBV11-3 with TRBJ2-4; D possibly corresponds to TRBD1 (5 bases). Germline V gives CDR1 SGHNT, CDR2 YENEEA. The CDR3 totals 14 residues. Trimming took off 4 bases at V and 3 bases at J, with 10 bases between the two ends. CDR3 in DNA: TGTGCCAGCAGCTCGTTCAGGGACAAAAACATTCAGTACTTC. The encoded protein is CASSSFRDKNIQYF.

The chain joins TRBV5-8 to TRBJ1-5, with D perhaps TRBD1 (6 bases). The CDR3 is made up of 15 amino acids. Germline values: CDR1 SGHTS, CDR2 YDEGEE. Trimming pared 4 bases from V and 4 bases from J, leaving 15 bases between. CDR3 sequence (DNA): TGTGCCAGCAGCCTTGGAGGACAGATAAATCAGCCCCAGCATTTT. Encoded protein: CASSLGGQINQPQHF.

The chain couples TRBV5-8 to TRBJ1-1, with TRBD1 identical over 8 bases. The V gene end was trimmed by 4 bases and the J gene end by 0 bases; junction bases not matched to a gene: 5. The CDR3 covers 15 residues. Germline V gives CDR1 SGHTS, CDR2 YDEGEE. The CDR3 spells CASSTYRGMNTEAFF. The CDR3 nucleotides are TGTGCCAGCAGCACCTACAGGGGGATGAACACTGAAGCTTTCTTT.

The chain couples TRBV19 to TRBJ1-4; D is possibly TRBD1 (6 bases). CDR1 is LNHDA and CDR2 is SQIVND in the germline V gene (reference sequence). The CDR3 extends over 12 amino acids. Trimming took off 5 bases at V and 13 bases at J, with 14 bases between the two ends. The CDR3 protein is CASSGRTVRLFF. The CDR3 nucleotides read TGTGCCAGTAGTGGCCGGACAGTGCGACTGTTTTTT.

This clone has a single count. CDR3 loop: CASSRRDEKLFF. The CDR3 DNA sequence: TGTGCCAGCAGCCGCAGGGATGAAAAACTGTTTTTT. The V gene is TRBV3-1 (or the pseudogene TRBV3-2), the J gene TRBJ1-4, with a tentative D call TRBD1 (5 bases). This CDR3 has 12 amino acids. The V gene's germline CDR1 is LGHDT and CDR2 YNNKEL (reference sequence). Trimming cost V 4 bases and J 6 bases, with 6 bases left between them.

The chain combines TRBV29-1 with TRBJ1-2, with 7 bases matching TRBD1. V trimming: 3 bases; J trimming: 3 bases; junction bases outside the gene matches: 4. CDR1 is SQVTM, CDR2 ANQGSEA, per germline. This CDR3 spans 13 amino acids. Written as DNA, the CDR3 is TGCAGCGTTGACCGGGACAGCTACTATGGCTACACCTTC. This gives the protein CSVDRDSYYGYTF.

The chain uses TRBV2 and TRBJ2-1; D unclear. V was pared by 2 bases and J by 9 bases, with 8 bases between. Germline V CDR1 and CDR2: SNHLY, FYNNEI. The CDR3 extends over 12 amino acids. CDR3: CASSETSGEQFF. CDR3 in DNA: TGTGCCAGCAGTGAAACATCGGGTGAGCAGTTCTTC.

This clone was counted between two and nine times. The chain joins TRBV19 to TRBJ1-5; maybe TRBD1 (6 bases). Trimming stripped 7 bases from V and 2 bases from J, with 15 bases between. This CDR3 is built from 15 residues. From germline, CDR1 is LNHDA and CDR2 SQIVND (reference sequence). CDR3 sequence: CASTQGNYGNQPQHF. In DNA, the CDR3 is TGTGCCAGTACCCAGGGGAACTATGGCAATCAGCCCCAGCATTTT.

The chain has TRBV9 and TRBJ2-1; D remains unclear. The V gene's germline CDR1 is SGDLS and CDR2 YYNGEE. V was pared by 0 bases and J by 0 bases, with 10 bases between. This CDR3 contains 16 residues. Written as DNA, the CDR3 is TGTGCCAGCAGCGTAGCTCCACATCCCTCCTACAATGAGCAGTTCTTC. This sequence encodes CASSVAPHPSYNEQFF.

V gene TRBV11-2 combines with J gene TRBJ2-3, with TRBD2 matching over 9 bases. The CDR3 runs 16 residues. Losses at the gene ends were 5 bases for V and 5 bases for J; bases not matched to a gene: 11. Looked up from germline, CDR1 is SGHAT and CDR2 is FQNNGV. CDR3 in amino acids: CASSPGGGGALDTQYF. The CDR3 DNA reads as TGTGCCAGCAGCCCAGGTGGCGGGGGGGCGTTAGATACGCAGTATTTT.

The V gene is TRBV10-3, the J gene TRBJ2-6, with D unresolved. V dropped 5 bases and J dropped 0 bases, with 2 bases sitting between them. CDR3 length: 13 residues. Germline values: CDR1 ENHRY, CDR2 SYGVKD. As DNA, the CDR3 is TGTGCCATCAGTCGCTCTGGGGCCAACGTCCTGACTTTC. Its protein product is CAISRSGANVLTF.

The rearrangement joins TRBV9 to TRBJ2-1, with TRBD2 identical over 8 bases. CDR3 length: 16 residues. Per germline, CDR1 SGDLS and CDR2 YYNGEE. Trimming took 0 bases from V and 8 from J; bases not matched to a gene: 10. Written as DNA, the CDR3 is TGTGCCAGCAGCGTAGCTGGGCGCGGGGGGAGCGATGAGCAGTTCTTC. This codes for CASSVAGRGGSDEQFF.